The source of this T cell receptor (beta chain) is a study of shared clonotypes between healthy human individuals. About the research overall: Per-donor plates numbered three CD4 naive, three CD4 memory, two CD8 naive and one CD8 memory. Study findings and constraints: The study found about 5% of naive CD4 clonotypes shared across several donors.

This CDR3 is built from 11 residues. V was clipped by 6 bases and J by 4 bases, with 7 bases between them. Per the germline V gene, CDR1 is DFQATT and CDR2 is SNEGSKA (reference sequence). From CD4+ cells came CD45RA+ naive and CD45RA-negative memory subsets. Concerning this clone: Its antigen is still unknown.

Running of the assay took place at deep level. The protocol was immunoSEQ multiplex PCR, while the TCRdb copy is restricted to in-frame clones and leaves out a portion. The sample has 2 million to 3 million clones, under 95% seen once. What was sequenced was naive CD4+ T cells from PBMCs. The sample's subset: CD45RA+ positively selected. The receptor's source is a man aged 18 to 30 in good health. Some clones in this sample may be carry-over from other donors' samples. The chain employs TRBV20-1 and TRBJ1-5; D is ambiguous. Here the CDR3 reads CSASANQPQHF. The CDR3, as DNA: TGCAGTGCGTCAGCAAATCAGCCCCAGCATTTT.